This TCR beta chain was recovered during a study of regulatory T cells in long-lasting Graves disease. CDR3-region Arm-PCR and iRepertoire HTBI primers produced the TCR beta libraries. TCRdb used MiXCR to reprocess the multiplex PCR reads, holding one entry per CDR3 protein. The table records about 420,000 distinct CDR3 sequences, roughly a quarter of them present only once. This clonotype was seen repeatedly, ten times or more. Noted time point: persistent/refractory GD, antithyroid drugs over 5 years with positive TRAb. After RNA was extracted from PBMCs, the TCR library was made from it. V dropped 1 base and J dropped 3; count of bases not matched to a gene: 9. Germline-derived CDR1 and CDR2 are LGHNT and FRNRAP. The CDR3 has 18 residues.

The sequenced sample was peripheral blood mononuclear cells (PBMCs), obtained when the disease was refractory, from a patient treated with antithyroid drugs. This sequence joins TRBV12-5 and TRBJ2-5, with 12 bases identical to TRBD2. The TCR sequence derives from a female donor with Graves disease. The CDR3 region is CASGLGLAGGPKEETQYF. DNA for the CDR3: TGTGCTAGTGGTTTGGGTCTAGCGGGAGGGCCAAAGGAAGAGACCCAGTACTTC.